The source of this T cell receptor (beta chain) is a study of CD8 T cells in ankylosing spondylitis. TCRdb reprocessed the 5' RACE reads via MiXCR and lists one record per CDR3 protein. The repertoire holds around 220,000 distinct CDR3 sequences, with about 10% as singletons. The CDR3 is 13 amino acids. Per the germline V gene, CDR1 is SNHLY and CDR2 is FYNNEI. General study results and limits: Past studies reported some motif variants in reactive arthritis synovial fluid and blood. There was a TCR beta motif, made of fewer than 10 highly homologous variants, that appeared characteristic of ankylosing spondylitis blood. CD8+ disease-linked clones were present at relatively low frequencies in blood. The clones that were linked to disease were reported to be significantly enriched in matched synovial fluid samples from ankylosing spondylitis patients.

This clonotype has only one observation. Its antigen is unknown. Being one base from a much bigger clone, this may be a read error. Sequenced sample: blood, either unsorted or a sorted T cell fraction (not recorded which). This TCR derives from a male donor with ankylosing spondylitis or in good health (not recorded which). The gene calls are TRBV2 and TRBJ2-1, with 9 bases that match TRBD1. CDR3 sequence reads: CASSRDRENEPFF. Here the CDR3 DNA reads TGTGCCAGCAGCCGGGACAGGGAGAATGAGCCGTTCTTC.